A selection of T cell receptor beta chains follows, all from one sample in a study of T cell changes during pregnancy in multiple sclerosis. Here immunoSEQ multiplex PCR was the method, and the copy in TCRdb shows in-frame clones only, minus some. In the table there are around 30,000 clones, around 89% of which are singletons. The sample in question was CD4+ T cells from peripheral blood mononuclear cells, obtained in the third trimester of pregnancy. The receptors were gathered from a female donor in good health, enrolled as a control in a pregnancy study. The CDR3 runs from the conserved cysteine through the conserved F or W. Each record gives: D gene, V gene, J gene, clone size, CDR3 DNA, CDR3 protein. A D gene is named only where the DNA matches it firmly. Size is stated for part of the rows, as once, few or many counts, or as a class when the clone is expanded.

d_call: TRBD1; v_call: TRBV19; j_call: TRBJ1-5; clone_size: -; cdr3_nt: TGTGCCAGTATCAGAAGGACAGGGGGGTCGGGCAATCAGCCCCAGCATTTT; cdr3_aa: CASIRRTGGSGNQPQHF
d_call: -; v_call: TRBV6-5; j_call: TRBJ2-3; clone_size: once; cdr3_nt: TGTGCCAGCAGTTTTACAGGGTACTCTAGCACAGATACGCAGTATTTT; cdr3_aa: CASSFTGYSSTDTQYF
d_call: -; v_call: TRBV7-2; j_call: TRBJ2-7; clone_size: -; cdr3_nt: TGTGCCAGCAGCTTAGTCCGGGTCTACGAGCAGTACTTC; cdr3_aa: CASSLVRVYEQYF
d_call: TRBD2; v_call: TRBV18; j_call: TRBJ2-3; clone_size: -; cdr3_nt: TGTGCCAGCTCACCACTGGGACTAGCGGAGGCGGATACGCAGTATTTT; cdr3_aa: CASSPLGLAEADTQYF
d_call: -; v_call: TRBV15; j_call: TRBJ2-1; clone_size: -; cdr3_nt: TGTGCCACCAGCAGAGATTTGGGCGGGTTAAGCTCCTACAATGAGCAGTTCTTC; cdr3_aa: CATSRDLGGLSSYNEQFF
d_call: -; v_call: TRBV7-9; j_call: TRBJ2-1; clone_size: -; cdr3_nt: TGTGCCAGCAGCCAATCCGGCGGCAATGAGCAGTTCTTC; cdr3_aa: CASSQSGGNEQFF
d_call: TRBD1; v_call: TRBV11-2; j_call: TRBJ1-5; clone_size: -; cdr3_nt: TGTGCCAGCAGCCGGGACAGGGGGCGAGGCAATCAGCCCCAGCATTTT; cdr3_aa: CASSRDRGRGNQPQHF
d_call: TRBD2; v_call: TRBV4-3; j_call: TRBJ2-5; clone_size: -; cdr3_nt: TGCGCCAGCAGCCAAGTTGTTAGCGGGGCGTATACGGCCCAGTACTTC; cdr3_aa: CASSQVVSGAYTAQYF
d_call: -; v_call: TRBV6-6; j_call: TRBJ2-2; clone_size: -; cdr3_nt: TGTGCCAGCAGTTACCTATCCGAAAACACCGGGGAGCTGTTTTTT; cdr3_aa: CASSYLSENTGELFF
d_call: TRBD1; v_call: TRBV6-1; j_call: TRBJ1-4; clone_size: -; cdr3_nt: TGTGCCAGCAGTGAACTCCAGGGGGCTGGAGAAAAACTGTTTTTT; cdr3_aa: CASSELQGAGEKLFF
d_call: -; v_call: TRBV10-3; j_call: TRBJ2-6; clone_size: -; cdr3_nt: TGTGCCATCAGGGCTCAGGGGATCTGGGCCAACGTCCTGACTTTC; cdr3_aa: CAIRAQGIWANVLTF
d_call: TRBD1; v_call: TRBV5-6; j_call: TRBJ1-1; clone_size: -; cdr3_nt: TGTGCCAGCAGCCCGATAGGGACAGGGGAAGCTTTCTTT; cdr3_aa: CASSPIGTGEAFF
d_call: -; v_call: TRBV7-9; j_call: TRBJ2-3; clone_size: -; cdr3_nt: TGTGCCAGCAGCTTGACGGGATGGGCGAGAGATACGCAGTATTTT; cdr3_aa: CASSLTGWARDTQYF
d_call: -; v_call: TRBV18; j_call: TRBJ2-2; clone_size: -; cdr3_nt: TGTGCCAGCTCACCACAAGGACAGAACACCGGGGAGCTGTTTTTT; cdr3_aa: CASSPQGQNTGELFF